This T cell receptor (beta chain) is drawn from a study of blood T cells in healthy people across ages. Germline CDR1 and CDR2: SGHRS and YFSETQ. Germline trimming cut 7 bases from V and 3 bases from J; bases unmatched to any gene: 7. This CDR3 region has 14 residues. Combining a sample-barcoded 5' primer with a J-beta primer mix, a second PCR ran for about 7 to 11 cycles. Paired-end reads containing CDR3 totaled no fewer than 2.5 million for each sample. MiXCR was run by TCRdb on the 5' RACE reads, yielding one entry per CDR3 protein. This table holds about 400,000 distinct CDR3 sequences, approximately 47% found once. Comments on this clonotype: Antigen unknown.

Notes on the study in general: The unknown donor CMV status may have confounded expanded clonotype changes. Without sorted subsets, naive and antigen-experienced compartments could not be conclusively compared.

Each sample provided at least 5 micrograms of extracted total RNA. This rearrangement joins TRBV5-1 to TRBJ2-3; 8 nucleotides match TRBD2. This clonotype originated in a man aged 55 to 70 in good health. Sequenced sample: blood. Here the CDR3 reads CASSGGRMTDTQYF. As DNA, the CDR3 is TGCGCCAGCTCGGGGGGGCGTATGACAGATACGCAGTATTTT.